A single TCR beta chain is shown here with its context. What it binds is unknown. The protocol was immunoSEQ multiplex PCR, while the TCRdb copy is restricted to in-frame clones and leaves out a portion. The sample holds tens of thousands of clones, 87% seen once. In germline, CDR1 is SNHLY, CDR2 FYNNEI. The CDR3 loop spans 14 amino acids. The V and J ends lost 6 bases and 4 bases, in that order; junction bases with no gene match: 6. The data originate from a study of OX40 agonist ivuxolimab in advanced cancers. Looking at the study overall: Patients were infused with ivuxolimab every 2 weeks at 0.01 to 10 mg/kg. Of the participants, approximately 44% had some prior anti-PD-1, anti-PD-L1 or anti-CTLA-4 therapy, which was allowed. Partial responses were recorded for three patients, including one with hepatocellular carcinoma and two with cutaneous melanoma. Study outcomes and limitations: Within 6 weeks, CD4+ and CD8+ blood T cells expanded clonally at 0.1 to 3.0 mg/kg.

The sequence came from an adult with an advanced solid tumor such as melanoma, head and neck, liver or kidney cancer. This specimen consisted of CD4+ or CD8+ T cells sorted from blood, obtained in a trial of the OX40 agonist ivuxolimab. The rearrangement links TRBV2 to TRBJ2-7, with 10 bases aligning to TRBD2. CDR3 DNA sequence: TGTGCCAGCAGCCCCCTAGCGGGGGATTACGAGCAGTACTTC. It encodes CASSPLAGDYEQYF.